The TCR beta chain under discussion was sequenced for a study of T cells in Graves' hyperthyroidism and ophthalmopathy (dated by TCRdb to between 2018 and 2021). Looking at the study overall: Peripheral blood samples were taken at the time of initial diagnosis, prior to any treatment. Prospective prediction of ophthalmopathy was tested in an independent validation cohort consisting of 18 to 20 hyperthyroidism patients and approximately 16 patients who later progressed to ophthalmopathy. The paper reports TCR Vbeta CDR3 sequencing of fewer than 150 peripheral blood samples: approximately 43 ophthalmopathy, about 75 hyperthyroidism and around 17 progressor patients. The study also compared thyroid tissue and blood T-cell repertoires from about six Graves' hyperthyroidism patients. After blood sampling, hyperthyroidism patients were treated with methimazole at a starting dose of 30 mg daily, and ophthalmopathy patients were treated with high-dose intravenous methylprednisolone. To identify TCR V-J signatures that set the groups apart, the researchers used a discovery cohort of about a hundred patients, made up of around 42 with Graves' ophthalmopathy and 55 to 65 with stable Graves' hyperthyroidism. For training and testing, the 110 or so patients in the discovery cohort were randomly divided in a 7:3 ratio.

Graves' hyperthyroidism was defined as stable when no progression to ophthalmopathy occurred over 18 months of follow-up. Hyperthyroidism patients were newly diagnosed, had a disease duration of under 2 months, and were aged 18 to 65 years. Any patient with an uncontrolled infection, another autoimmune disease, pregnancy or lactation was excluded. Diagnoses were based on clinical symptoms, serum thyroxine and TRAb, thyroid ultrasound and orbital computed tomography. Ficoll-Paque density gradient centrifugation was used to isolate PBMCs from about 10 ml of fresh peripheral blood. Total RNA was extracted using Trizol reagent, and RNA quality was assessed on an Agilent 2100 Bioanalyzer. This clonotype has ten or more counts. The antigen it binds to is not known. There are no base qualities to consult, and no much larger clone falls within one base. A distance of 15 bases separates the germline ends of V and J, which lose 5 bases and 1 base respectively. The CDR3 runs 15 amino acids, cysteine and phenylalanine included. The only DNA kept is the CDR3, 45 bases in frame from the first base.

Amplification of TCR beta CDR3 regions was carried out from RNA transcripts. The TCR CDR3 was subjected to a first round of RT-PCR using the HTBI primer set and the Qiagen OneStep RT-PCR kit. Libraries were constructed in a second round of multiplex PCR, after which size selection and purification were performed. The libraries were sequenced on an Illumina HiSeq2000 using paired-end 100 bp reads. As for the authors' bioinformatics: SOAPnuke was used to process the raw data, throwing out any read that contained adapters or uncalled bases, had a mean Phred below 15, or lacked an exact constant-primer or identifier match. High-quality paired reads were merged using COPE v1.2.5, and each unique nucleotide sequence was defined as a clonotype. MiTCR v1.1 was used to align the clonotypes against IMGT TRBV, TRBD and TRBJ reference segments. Analysis was restricted to V-J combinations with a frequency above 0.0001, which covered roughly 99% of repertoires. A TCS score was defined as the ratio of F50 (clonal expansion) to E x V (chaos), with BLOSUM62-based TCRdist applied between CDR3 peptides within each V-J. Welch's t-statistics and random forest reduced fewer than 550 V-J features to 13, which were used in a naive Bayes classifier (R e1071). Using fastp trimming at Q25 and MiXCR clonotype assembly, TCRdb reanalyzed the public sequencing data and kept in-frame beta chains. One record per CDR3 amino acid sequence lists the most common genes and DNA. The V and J calls, along with clone size, are taken from TCRdb and not from the paper's own processing. Within this sample are hundreds of thousands of distinct CDR3 sequences, with about 18% of them counted one time only. The ten biggest clones cover approximately 4% of the sample.

Results the study describes overall, beyond this receptor: In cross-validation, a model built on a 13 V-J signature told ophthalmopathy apart from stable hyperthyroidism with 87.88% sensitivity and roughly 81% specificity, and in testing the same model reached 80%/75%. Sample size was not statistically predetermined, and blinding of investigators to group allocation was not performed. Most expanded thyroid clonotypes (frequency above 0.001) were also found in blood, which suggests that blood repertoires may mirror thyroid immune responses. In validation, the model predicted progression to ophthalmopathy with roughly 70% sensitivity and over 72% specificity, a median of 6.5 months before onset.

The sequence joins TRBV12-3 or TRBV12-4 to TRBJ2-7; the D gene is perhaps TRBD1 or TRBD2, as each covers 5 bases. The source material was blood. This TCR was recovered from a woman aged 18-35 years with Graves' hyperthyroidism. The DNA sequence is given as TGTGCCAGCAGTCGTCAGGGACCGCAATCCTACGAGCAGTACTTC. Translated, this gives CASSRQGPQSYEQYF.